This T cell receptor beta chain was recorded in a study of cytomegalovirus exposure and HLA in healthy donors. Notes on the study in general: One variant, a missense change in DCLRE1C, was linked in a later analysis to TCR beta V- and J-gene trimming. According to a later analysis, most TCR beta chains associated with CMV appeared HLA-restricted.

PCR used 60 Vbeta primers and 13 Jbeta primers. Clones were read by immunoSEQ multiplex PCR, and TCRdb kept only the in-frame ones, dropping some. The data hold some 150,000 clones, with about 75% observed a single time. A remark on this clone: Its antigen is not identified.

The material sequenced was PBMCs. The TCR sequence derives from a man younger than 35 in good health and CMV-seronegative.

Here the CDR3 reads CASSLMGWGGGYNSPLHF. The CDR3 DNA sequence: TGTGCCAGCAGCTTAATGGGGTGGGGAGGCGGTTATAATTCACCCCTCCACTTT. V and J are TRBV7-3 and TRBJ1-6; the D is unclear. Per germline, CDR1 SGHTA and CDR2 FQGTGA. The length of the CDR3 is 18 residues. The V end was cut by 1 base, the J end by 4 bases, with 17 bases between.